One and the same sample provided the 8 T cell receptor beta chains below, sequenced in a study of neurological immune-mediated disorders. TCRdb fed the 5' RACE reads into MiXCR, producing one record per CDR3 protein. There are about 79,000 distinct CDR3 sequences in the sample; roughly an eighth occur only once, and 6.8% lies in the top ten. Specimen: PBMCs. All receptors come from a woman aged 45-59 years in good health.

The gene calls are TRBV10-3 and TRBJ2-2, with D hard to call. From germline, CDR1 is ENHRY and CDR2 SYGVKD. The CDR3 has 14 amino acids. V lost 7 bases and J 2 bases, leaving 11 bases between the germline ends. CDR3 residues: CAITSGVNTGELFF. CDR3 DNA: TGTGCCATCACCTCGGGTGTTAACACCGGGGAGCTGTTTTTT.

For this clonotype: This may come from a read error, since a much larger clone is one base off. CDR3 sequence: CASTLLASVNYNEQFF. CDR3 nucleotides: TGTGCCAGCACTTTATTGGCTAGCGTGAACTACAATGAGCAGTTCTTC. The chain has TRBV28 and TRBJ2-1; D may be TRBD2 (6 bases). The CDR3 spans 16 residues. Germline CDR1 and CDR2: MDHEN and SYDVKM.

This clonotype has at least ten counts. This chain uses TRBV12-3 or TRBV12-4 with TRBJ1-1; D not certain. Trimming pared 5 bases from V and 0 bases from J, leaving 10 bases between. The CDR3 runs to 14 residues. CDR3: CASSITRLNTEAFF. Here the CDR3 DNA reads TGTGCCAGCAGTATAACCCGGTTGAACACTGAAGCTTTCTTT.

Points on this clonotype: This may stem from a read error, because a much larger clone lies one nucleotide away. The rearrangement uses TRBV5-1 and TRBJ1-1; a possible D gene is TRBD1 (5 bases). CDR3 length: 13 residues. The V and J ends lost 1 base and 7 bases respectively, with 11 bases between them. CDR1 SGHRS and CDR2 YFSETQ come from the germline V gene. CDR3 sequence (DNA): TGCGCCAGCAGCTTGTTTCAGGGAATTGAAGCTTTCTTT. As protein: CASSLFQGIEAFF.

This clonotype was observed at least ten times. This chain joins TRBV2 and TRBJ1-1; D gene unclear. V was cut by 4 bases and J by 3 bases, with 9 bases left in between. CDR1 and CDR2 (germline): SNHLY, FYNNEI. The CDR3 runs to 13 residues. CDR3 nucleotide sequence: TGTGCCAGCAGTGTTTTCCCGCACACTGAAGCTTTCTTT. It is translated as CASSVFPHTEAFF.

This clonotype was counted ten times or more. The chain combines TRBV12-3 or TRBV12-4 with TRBJ2-5, with unresolved D. V was clipped by 7 bases and J by 7 bases, with 19 bases between them. The CDR3 runs 14 residues. CDR3 DNA sequence: TGTGCCAGCACCACAACGACTGATCCAGTGACCCAGTACTTC. Translated, it gives CASTTTTDPVTQYF.

This clonotype was observed many times. V gene TRBV10-3 combines with J gene TRBJ2-6, with D tentatively TRBD2 (6 bases). V gave up 8 bases and J gave up 4 bases, with 12 bases separating them. Germline V CDR1 and CDR2: ENHRY, SYGVKD. This CDR3 is 14 amino acids long. The CDR3 region has the DNA TGTGCCATCCTGCGGGGTTCCGGGGCCAACGTCCTGACTTTC. Its translation is CAILRGSGANVLTF.

This clonotype was counted many times. The J gene is TRBJ2-7, the V gene TRBV5-5; 8 bases are shared with TRBD1. V dropped 4 bases and J dropped 2; count of bases not matched to a gene: 8. Germline CDR1 and CDR2: SGHKS and YYEKEE (reference sequence). This CDR3 spans 15 amino acids. The CDR3 loop reads CASSEDWDRPYEQYF. The CDR3, as DNA: TGTGCCAGCAGCGAAGACTGGGACAGGCCCTACGAGCAGTACTTC.